The clone carrying this T cell receptor beta chain appeared a few times. The antigen is not known. Noted time point: newly diagnosed GD, antithyroid drugs for less than 3 months. PBMCs provided the RNA from which the TCR library was made. Enrollment of patients was through an endocrinology department in Xi'an, China. The data belong to a study of regulatory T cells in long-lasting Graves disease. The CDR3 spans 13 residues. Germline lookup yields CDR1 DFQATT and CDR2 SNEGSKA (reference sequence). Trimming left V 3 bases short and J 0 bases short, with 6 bases between. iRepertoire HTBI primers and Arm-PCR of CDR3 regions built TCR beta libraries. Per the original data handling: Identification yielded some 60 TRBV and approximately 13 TRBJ segments across samples. Each CDR3 protein gets one entry after TCRdb re-called the multiplex PCR reads with MiXCR. These V and J calls rely on TCRdb rather than the paper's analysis. The sample shows fewer than 350,000 distinct CDR3 sequences, over 15% of them seen only once.

Points from the study as a whole: Because few samples were included, accuracy may have been lower.

The V and J genes are TRBV20-1 and TRBJ2-1; D remains ambiguous. The source was peripheral blood mononuclear cells (PBMCs), collected at new diagnosis, from a patient treated with antithyroid drugs. This receptor was identified in a female donor with Graves disease. The CDR3 here is CSARIYSYNEQFF. The CDR3 DNA reads TGCAGTGCTAGGATTTACTCCTACAATGAGCAGTTCTTC.